Following are 20 T cell receptor beta chains from one sample sequenced in a study of early T cells in non-severe SARS-CoV-2 infection (dated by TCRdb to the early 2020s). The library was built by means of 5' RACE. Sequencer: NextSeq 500. TCRdb reanalyzed the raw reads on its own, using fastp at Q25 for trimming and MiXCR for clone calling, and kept in-frame beta chains. All rows with the same CDR3 protein become a single entry with the most common DNA and genes. The sample data list approximately 70,000 distinct CDR3 sequences, and approximately 12% of these were observed just once. Clones ranked in the top ten supply around 5.8% of the sample. Sequenced material: whole blood. All receptors derive from an adult who was a healthcare worker with PCR-confirmed SARS-CoV-2 infection or an uninfected control (not recorded which).

In its sample, this clonotype was seen many times. CDR3 nucleotide sequence: TGCAGTGCTGCAGAACTCAGAGATGGAGAGACCCAGTACTTC. This translates into CSAAELRDGETQYF. The chain is built from TRBV20-1 and TRBJ2-5; D remains unclear. The V and J ends lost 5 bases and 4 bases respectively, with 17 bases between them. The CDR3 contains 14 residues. Germline values: CDR1 DFQATT, CDR2 SNEGSKA (reference sequence).

This clonotype was seen a handful of times. V and J are TRBV7-9 and TRBJ2-1, with TRBD2 matching over 9 bases. After removal of 2 bases from V and 9 bases from J, the junction contained 8 bases not matched to a gene. Looked up from germline, CDR1 is SEHNR and CDR2 is FQNEAQ (reference sequence). This CDR3 is built from 15 residues. The CDR3 spells CASSLRVAGVGEQFF. As DNA, the CDR3 is TGTGCCAGCAGCTTAAGGGTAGCGGGAGTTGGTGAGCAGTTCTTC.

This clonotype was detected only a few times. V and J are TRBV24-1 and TRBJ2-7, with TRBD1 matching 8 bases. The length of the CDR3 is 14 residues. CDR1 and CDR2 (germline): KGHDR, SFDVKD. Trimming cost V 2 bases and J 4 bases; bases outside gene matches: 3. Written as DNA, the CDR3 is TGTGCCACCAGTGATTCAGGGGGCTTGTACGAGCAGTACTTC. It translates to CATSDSGGLYEQYF.

In its sample, this clonotype was seen a few times. The genes are TRBV10-3 and TRBJ2-5, with TRBD2 matching 8 bases. Germline trimming cut 2 bases from V and 5 bases from J; bases unmatched to any gene: 4. CDR1 and CDR2 from the germline V gene are ENHRY and SYGVKD. The CDR3 contains 14 residues. Here the CDR3 reads CAISEGLARETQYF. The DNA for the CDR3 is TGTGCCATCAGTGAGGGACTAGCCCGGGAGACCCAGTACTTC.

This chain links TRBV25-1 with TRBJ2-1, with TRBD2 matching 12 bases. The V gene's germline CDR1 is MGHDK and CDR2 SYGVNS. Trimming took 4 bases from V and 5 from J; bases not matched to a gene: 6. The CDR3 consists of 16 residues. The CDR3 here is CASSVTSGSGNNEQFF. CDR3 bases: TGTGCCAGCAGTGTGACTAGCGGGAGCGGTAACAATGAGCAGTTCTTC.

This clonotype occurred a few times. V gene TRBV12-3 or TRBV12-4 combines with J gene TRBJ2-7; unclear D gene. The length of the CDR3 is 13 residues. V lost 2 bases to trimming and J lost 10 bases, with 15 bases between them. CDR3 DNA sequence: TGTGCCAGCAGTTTATACACAAACCTACTACAGTACTTC. Translated: CASSLYTNLLQYF.

V is TRBV7-8 and J is TRBJ1-5; TRBD1 matches at 12 bases. The germline gives CDR1 SGHVS, CDR2 FQNEAQ. The V gene end was trimmed by 5 bases and the J gene end by 6 bases; junction bases not matched to a gene: 5. The CDR3 length is 15 residues. The CDR3 bases are TGTGCCAGCAGCCGGGACAGGGGGCCAAGTCAGCCCCAGCATTTT. It translates to CASSRDRGPSQPQHF.

This clonotype has a count of ten or more. The V and J genes are TRBV24-1 and TRBJ2-1; 8 nucleotides agree with TRBD1. CDR1 and CDR2 (germline): KGHDR, SFDVKD. This CDR3 comprises 16 residues. J gave up 2 bases and V 3 bases, and 5 bases lay outside the gene matches. The chain's CDR3 is CATSDQQGVPYNEQFF. The DNA for the CDR3 is TGTGCCACCAGTGATCAACAGGGGGTTCCCTACAATGAGCAGTTCTTC.

This clonotype was observed a few times. This rearrangement joins TRBV30 to TRBJ1-6; TRBD1 matches at 8 bases. Trimming cost V 3 bases and J 7 bases; bases outside gene matches: 11. The CDR3 spans 16 residues. Germline V lookup: CDR1 GTSNPN, CDR2 SVGIG (reference sequence). CDR3 in amino acids: CAWRGDRGKGNSPLHF. The CDR3 DNA reads as TGTGCCTGGAGGGGTGACAGGGGAAAGGGGAATTCACCCCTCCACTTT.

This clonotype was seen a few times. This chain links TRBV6-2 or TRBV6-3 with TRBJ2-7; 7 bases align to TRBD1. This CDR3 region has 12 residues. Germline V gene sequence: CDR1 MNHEY, CDR2 SVGEGT. J gave up 0 bases and V 10 bases, and 3 bases lay outside the gene matches. CDR3 loop: CATDRPSYEQYF. DNA of the CDR3: TGTGCCACGGACAGGCCCTCCTACGAGCAGTACTTC.

The chain joins TRBV4-1 to TRBJ1-2; D is unresolved. This CDR3 has 15 amino acids. Per the germline V gene, CDR1 is MGHRA and CDR2 is YSYEKL. V was shortened by 0 bases and J by 4 bases, with 12 bases between the two germline ends. The CDR3 coding sequence is TGCGCCAGCAGCCAAGAATCAAATTGGAGCTATGGCTACACCTTC. Protein: CASSQESNWSYGYTF.

This chain links TRBV4-3 with TRBJ2-1; D is ambiguous. V lost 0 bases, J lost 5 bases, and 14 bases lay in between. Germline loops: CDR1 LGHNA, CDR2 YSLEER. This CDR3 has 16 residues. The CDR3 DNA reads as TGCGCCAGCAGCCAAGATTCTATCGCTCCGAACAATGAGCAGTTCTTC. Translating gives CASSQDSIAPNNEQFF.

Only a few counts were recorded for this clonotype. The chain joins TRBV2 to TRBJ2-2; no clear D. Trimming left V 7 bases short and J 4 bases short, with 7 bases between. The length of the CDR3 is 12 residues. In germline, CDR1 is SNHLY, CDR2 FYNNEI. CDR3 protein: CASKLVTGELFF. CDR3 nucleotide sequence: TGTGCCAGCAAGTTAGTCACCGGGGAGCTGTTTTTT.

Many counts were recorded for this clonotype. The genes are TRBV11-2 and TRBJ2-4; 9 positions match TRBD2. This CDR3 is built from 18 residues. The germline CDR1 and CDR2 sequences are SGHAT and FQNNGV. Trimming at V came to 1 base and at J to 2 bases, leaving 9 bases not matched to a gene. The CDR3 region has the DNA TGTGCCAGCAGCTTAGTACGGAGCGGGGGGCCATCCAAAAACATTCAGTACTTC. Its translation: CASSLVRSGGPSKNIQYF.

Ten or more counts support this clonotype. The V gene is TRBV7-9, the J gene TRBJ2-3, with 9 bases lining up with TRBD2. J lost 1 base, V lost 5 bases, and 4 bases had no gene match. Germline assignment: CDR1 SEHNR and CDR2 FQNEAQ (reference sequence). The CDR3 has 15 amino acids. The chain's CDR3 is CASSPRTSGTDTQYF. CDR3 DNA sequence: TGTGCCAGCAGCCCGCGGACTAGCGGCACAGATACGCAGTATTTT.

This clonotype was found a few times. The J gene is TRBJ2-3, the V gene TRBV11-3; D is ambiguous. There are 15 residues in the CDR3. Germline lookup yields CDR1 SGHNT and CDR2 YENEEA. The germline V and J ends were trimmed by 6 bases and 1 base, with 14 bases remaining between them. Here the CDR3 DNA reads TGTGCCAGCAGTCTCGGGCCTCAAGGCACAGATACGCAGTATTTT. It specifies CASSLGPQGTDTQYF.

At least ten counts were recorded for this clonotype. The chain couples TRBV7-3 to TRBJ2-2; D is uncertain. Trimming pared 5 bases from V and 9 bases from J, leaving 16 bases between. The germline gives CDR1 SGHTA, CDR2 FQGTGA. This CDR3 region has 14 residues. This chain's CDR3 is CASSLTLSSRELFF. As DNA, the CDR3 is TGTGCCAGCAGCCTGACTTTAAGTTCCCGGGAGCTGTTTTTT.

This clonotype was seen more than once but under ten times. V usage is TRBV11-2 and J usage is TRBJ1-1; D remains ambiguous. Germline CDR1 reads SGHAT; CDR2 reads FQNNGV. The V end was cut by 8 bases, the J end by 1 base, with 14 bases between. The CDR3 totals 14 residues. In DNA, the CDR3 is TGTGCCAGCTGCAACTTCGGGTCGAACACTGAAGCTTTCTTT. This gives the protein CASCNFGSNTEAFF.

The chain employs TRBV4-2 and TRBJ2-1; a possible D gene is TRBD2 (5 bases). Between the trimmed V and J ends, which lost 0 bases and 0 bases, there was a span of 6 bases. Germline V lookup: CDR1 LGHNA, CDR2 YNFKEQ. This CDR3 is built from 15 residues. CDR3 DNA: TGTGCCAGCAGCCAAGAAGGGAGCTCCTACAATGAGCAGTTCTTC. Translating gives CASSQEGSSYNEQFF.

This clonotype was observed many times. The rearrangement uses TRBV7-3 and TRBJ2-1; D is ambiguous. The CDR3 runs 15 residues. Germline V gene sequence: CDR1 SGHTA, CDR2 FQGTGA. Trimming left V 5 bases short and J 0 bases short, with 11 bases between. The CDR3 loop is CASSATWSSYNEQFF. The CDR3 region has the DNA TGTGCCAGCAGCGCAACATGGAGCTCCTACAATGAGCAGTTCTTC.